The subject of this entry is one T cell receptor (beta chain). Its antigen remains unidentified. This may be a read error: a much more frequent sequence differs by one nucleotide. The record originates from a study of tumor-infiltrating lymphocytes in primary liver carcinoma (dated 2017 in TCRdb). For the wider study: Of the five patients, three men and two women aged 30 to 69 years, four had hepatocellular carcinoma and one had combined HCC and intrahepatic cholangiocarcinoma. TCRbeta repertoire sequencing covered about 35 specimens from 5 patients: roughly 25 tumor regions, 5 adjacent noncancerous liver tissues and 5 peripheral blood samples. The tumors of the five patients were staged as T1-T3 N0M0, with maximum diameters ranging from roughly 4 to 11 cm. The study combined TCRbeta repertoire sequencing, expression microarrays and whole-exome sequencing across five regions of each liver tumor, with adjacent normal tissue and blood. Samples yielded roughly 3.65 to 7.5 million productive TCRbeta reads; read depth did not differ significantly between tissue types. High reproducibility was observed for the technical replicate repertoires, with mean shared-clone rates approximately 0.92 and correlation coefficients above 0.95. To link TCRbeta repertoire diversity to the local molecular phenotype, the approximately 26 tumor region samples were profiled with Agilent mRNA microarrays.

CDR1 and CDR2 are drawn from the germline V gene (reference sequence): PRHDT, FYEKMQ. The trim is 7 bases for V and 4 bases for J, with a gap of 16 bases between the germline ends. The CDR3 has 15 amino acids, counting the end cysteine and phenylalanine. Only the CDR3 DNA is retained, 45 bases long and in frame from the first base. Overall study outcomes, separate from this receptor: The study included only a few patients, and the authors note findings should be validated in a larger study. Just about 8-25% of top clones turned up in all five regions of a tumor, which suggests spatial heterogeneity among tumor-infiltrating T cells. Bulk unsorted samples precluded comparing CD4+ and CD8+ T cell repertoires. Only the TCR beta chain was sequenced, which likely underestimates true repertoire diversity because unpaired alpha chains were not captured. Consistent with antigen-driven expansion, pairs of tumor regions showed higher repertoire overlap (mean around 36%) than either tumor-adjacent pairs (roughly 17%) or tumor-blood pairs (roughly 14%). The top 250 clones made up a significantly larger repertoire fraction in tumors than in blood (p = 0.039).

Starting from around 520 ng total RNA, TCRbeta-specific cDNA was produced by reverse transcription with a constant-region primer and ProtoScript II reverse transcriptase. TCRbeta libraries were built with three nested multiplex PCR rounds, a slightly modified ARM-PCR procedure. The first two PCR rounds used multiplex TRBV1-TRBV30 forward primers with a Cbeta reverse primer, each for about 9 cycles. Sample barcodes and Illumina adapters were added in a final 25-cycle PCR with Deep VentR polymerase. Amplicons of 200-500 bp were gel-purified with a QIAquick gel extraction kit before sequencing. TCRbeta amplicons were sequenced on an Illumina HiSeq 2500 with 250-bp paired-end reads. Under the source paper's analysis protocol: Trimmomatic v0.33 was used to quality-trim the reads, and FLASH v1.2.11 was used to merge paired reads so that full CDR3 sequences could be recovered. V, D and J germline segments were assigned to the rearranged TCRbeta sequences using MiGEC v1.2.1b. Clonotype statistics and Shannon-Wiener diversity indices were calculated with VDJtools v1.0.0. To reduce sampling bias, subsequent analyses other than the diversity analysis used only the 250 most abundant clonotypes in each sample. The public reads were reprocessed in TCRdb via fastp at Q25 and MiXCR, keeping in-frame beta chains. Entries are consolidated by CDR3 protein sequence, retaining the most common genes and DNA. None of the V and J calls come from the authors' own analysis; TCRdb made them. A total of more than 100,000 distinct CDR3 sequences appear in this sample, approximately 70% of them only once. Jointly, the top ten make up approximately 9.7% of the sample.

Without any cell sorting, total RNA and DNA were co-extracted from about 21-30 mg of bulk tissue using the AllPrep DNA/RNA mini kit. Between November 2015 and early 2016, a handful of patients in China with histopathologically diagnosed primary liver carcinoma had their tumors surgically resected. Chronic HBV infection was present in the patients, and the patients were treatment-naive at sampling. Five spatially separated regions were sampled per tumor: superior, inferior, left-lateral and right-lateral poles, plus the tumor centre. Histological examination found more than 80% viable tumor cells in every tumor sample. Pieces of fresh tumor and adjacent tissue were cut in half, with one half kept in RNAlater at -80 degrees C and the other half sent for histology.

The chain employs TRBV13 and TRBJ2-2; TRBD2 is perhaps the D gene, given 6 matching bases. This TCR came from a woman aged 55-69 years with primary liver carcinoma and hepatitis B virus infection. The sample was liver tumor tissue from sampling region 1. Sample cell subset or site, as interpreted from the label and publication: tumor region T1, superior pole. The CDR3: CASKRGRGGTGELFF. In nucleotides, the sequence is TGTGCCAGCAAGAGGGGAAGGGGAGGCACCGGGGAGCTGTTTTTT.